Below, one TCR beta chain is given with its context. Its antigen has not been determined. Base qualities are missing; no much larger clone stands one base away. Related bone marrow donors provided peripheral blood samples on the day of marrow donation. Peripheral blood and bone marrow mononuclear cells were isolated by Ficoll-Hypaque density centrifugation and cryopreserved. CD4+ and CD8+ T cells, including naive and memory subsets, were sorted by FACS using a FACSAria II. The data were obtained in a study of T cells after posttransplantation cyclophosphamide (dated by TCRdb to the mid-2010s). Broadly, across the study: T cell repertoire reconstitution was tracked by TRB sequencing after myeloablative bone marrow transplantation in which posttransplantation cyclophosphamide was used as GVHD prophylaxis. Antigen receptor sequencing covered samples from 35 PTCy-treated patients and approximately 15 of their related bone marrow donors. Blood from every one of the approximately 33 PTCy patients who had 1-year posttransplant specimens underwent TRB sequencing. In 3 patients, up to roughly 3 additional blood samples taken between 2 and 5.2 years after transplant also underwent TRB sequencing, as did pretransplant blood from 4 patients. Because TRA and TRB clonality correlated tightly in 8 to 10 samples, the subsequent TCR analyses were limited to TRB only. Public TRB sequences were queried against a database of over 3,600 sequences associated with responses to pathogens, tumor antigens, self-antigens and alloantigens.

Genomic DNA was used for TRB sequencing, which was performed with the immunoSEQ assay at survey resolution or with the hsTCRB kit. The study's processing was this. The immunoSEQ software was used for initial read processing, and the LymphoSeq R package was used for repertoire analyses. Clonality was computed as 1 minus normalized Shannon entropy; Gini coefficient was also calculated for each TRB dataset. To infer phenotypes in unsorted samples, TRB sequences from sorted subsets of the recipient or donor were mapped onto unsorted samples from the same recipient. This is the immuneACCESS table as TCRdb keeps it, with only in-frame sequences that have V and J called. A part of the clones is gone; compared with another copy, unresolved V genes explain less than half, and the rest is unexplained. Clone size and V and J calls were adopted from that table, with D and trimming inferred from the DNA. The sample table holds 10,000 to 15,000 clones, of which over 80% were seen once. The top ten constitute 0.75% to 1% of the sample.

The study at large found these results: The TRB repertoires of T cells infiltrating skin or the GI tract showed only limited overlap with the TRB repertoires found in blood. Donor-recipient similarity was low at 1-2 months but increased during the first year, and donor CD8+ memory clones often dominated later blood repertoires. Across 45 patients, recipient CMV seropositivity and CMV reactivation were highly associated with TRB clonality; PTCy diversity was similar to CNI/methotrexate controls.

Clipping removes 10 bases from V and 2 bases from J, with 7 as the unmatched junction base count. The CDR3 starts with the cysteine, ends with the phenylalanine, and has 13 residues. The retained sequence is limited to the CDR3, 39 bases, with the frame set at the first base. For CDR1 and CDR2, the germline V gene lists SNHLY and FYNNEI. The receptor chain draws on TRBV2 and TRBJ2-7, and 8 bases in between align with TRBD2. Source material: memory CD4+ T cells sorted from PBMCs. The receptor comes from a man between 45 and 60 years old in good health, CMV-negative, and a related stem cell transplant donor. The CDR3 has the sequence CATKLAEPYEQYF. The DNA reads TGTGCCACCAAACTAGCGGAGCCCTACGAGCAGTACTTC.